The 2 T cell receptor beta chains below were found in one sample sequenced in a study of cytomegalovirus exposure and HLA in healthy donors (dated by TCRdb to about 2017). Receptors were amplified or captured by the immunoSEQ multiplex PCR assay. For the multiplex PCR, a mixture combining 60 forward primers for TCR Vbeta segments and 13 reverse primers for TCR Jbeta segments was used. Sourced from immuneACCESS, this table was stored by TCRdb with only in-frame sequences that have V and J called. A share of the clones is absent; for the studies checked, an unresolved V gene accounts for under half, and the remainder has no known explanation. This sample's clone table shows about 50,000 clones. Roughly 12% of the sample rests with the top ten. Sequencing was done on a sample of PBMCs. The receptors derive from an older woman in good health and CMV-seropositive.

The chain is built from TRBV6-5 and TRBJ1-1; 7 bases agree with TRBD1. The CDR3 loop spans 13 amino acids. V lost 8 bases, J lost 4 bases, and 7 bases stayed unmatched. The germline CDR1 and CDR2 sequences are MNHEY and SVGAGI. The CDR3 spells CASFRGAATEAFF. CDR3 bases: TGTGCCAGCTTCAGGGGGGCCGCCACTGAAGCTTTCTTT.

V usage is TRBV15 and J usage is TRBJ1-1, with TRBD1 matching over 10 bases. In germline, CDR1 is LNHNV, CDR2 YYDKDF (reference sequence). The length of the CDR3 is 18 residues. V trimming: 0 bases; J trimming: 10 bases; junction bases outside the gene matches: 17. The CDR3 DNA is TGTGCCACCAGCAGAGAGCCCCTTCCGGGACAGGGGCCGGGAGGAGCTTTCTTT. Translation gives CATSREPLPGQGPGGAFF.